One sample yielded the 17 T cell receptor beta chains listed below, sequenced in a study of control samples from healthy donors and cancer patients. Produced via immunoSEQ multiplex PCR; TCRdb's table is partial and in-frame only. In the table there are about 130,000 clones, 85% to 95% of which are singletons. Sequencing was done on a sample of PBMCs. These receptors all stem from a man in his fifties or sixties with colorectal cancer.

J is TRBJ2-7 and V is TRBV11-2, with D possibly called TRBD1 or TRBD2 (5 bases each). The germline V gene encodes CDR1 SGHAT and CDR2 FQNNGV. The CDR3 extends over 17 amino acids. V lost 5 bases and J lost 0, with 20 bases in between. The CDR3 spells CASSPGTDPTFSYEQYF. For the CDR3, the DNA is TGTGCCAGCAGCCCCGGGACGGATCCGACTTTCTCCTACGAGCAGTACTTC.

The chain combines TRBV10-1 with TRBJ1-1, with TRBD1 as a possible D gene (5 bases). Between the trimmed V and J ends, which lost 5 bases and 3 bases, there was a span of 19 bases. Germline V gene sequence: CDR1 WNHNN, CDR2 SYGVQD (reference sequence). CDR3 length: 16 amino acids. CDR3 nucleotide sequence: TGCGCCAGCAGTTGGGGACTTGGGGCAGGGCACACTGAAGCTTTCTTT. Its translation is CASSWGLGAGHTEAFF.

This clone was recorded only once. The V call is TRBV27, the J call TRBJ1-2, with TRBD1 matching over 10 bases. This CDR3 comprises 11 residues. V shed 7 bases, J shed 8 bases, and the junction held 1 base outside the gene matches. The germline CDR1 and CDR2 sequences are MNHEY and SMNVEV (reference sequence). CDR3 loop: CASKDRGGYTF. CDR3 bases: TGTGCCAGCAAGGACAGGGGGGGCTACACCTTC.

The CDR3 region is CASSLVGLNTGELFF. CDR3 bases: TGTGCCAGCAGCCTAGTGGGACTCAACACCGGGGAGCTGTTTTTT. The chain uses TRBV7-9 and TRBJ2-2, with a tentative D call TRBD2 (6 bases). Trimming left V 5 bases short and J 2 bases short, with 12 bases between. CDR1 SEHNR and CDR2 FQNEAQ come from the germline V gene (reference sequence). This CDR3 is built from 15 residues.

This chain joins TRBV18 and TRBJ1-2; no firm D call. V was shortened by 4 bases and J by 1 base, with 13 bases between the two germline ends. CDR3 length: 15 residues. CDR1 and CDR2 from the germline V gene are KGHSH and LQKENI. The CDR3 DNA reads TGTGCCAGCTCACAAGGACGGACGGATAACTATGGCTACACCTTC. Encoded protein: CASSQGRTDNYGYTF.

The chain is built from TRBV5-4 and TRBJ2-7, with 13 bases aligning to TRBD2. Per germline, CDR1 SGHNT and CDR2 YYREEE (reference sequence). V lost 5 bases to trimming and J lost 2 bases; unmatched junction nucleotides: 4. The CDR3 consists of 15 residues. The CDR3 bases are TGTGCCAGCAGTTTGACTAGCGGGGGGCCCTACGAGCAGTACTTC. Translation: CASSLTSGGPYEQYF. Full variable domain (rest looked up from reference TRBV5-4 and TRBJ2-7): ETGVTQSPTHLIKTRGQQVTLRCSSQSGHNTVSWYQQALGQGPQFIFQYYREEENGRGNFPPRFSGLQFPNYSSELNVNALELDDSALYLCASSLTSGGPYEQYFGPGTRLTVT.

The chain links TRBV5-1 to TRBJ2-5; possibly TRBD2 for D (5 bases). This CDR3 has 13 residues. CDR1 is SGHRS, CDR2 YFSETQ, per germline. V was clipped by 0 bases and J by 5 bases, with 8 bases between them. The CDR3 reads CASSLATGETQYF. The CDR3 region has the DNA TGCGCCAGCAGCTTGGCAACGGGGGAGACCCAGTACTTC.

This rearrangement joins TRBV19 to TRBJ1-2; D call uncertain. The CDR3 contains 12 residues. Trimming took off 7 bases at V and 2 bases at J, with 8 bases between the two ends. CDR1 is LNHDA and CDR2 is SQIVND in the germline V gene (reference sequence). Written as DNA, the CDR3 is TGTGCCAGTAAGGAGGCCAACTATGGCTACACCTTC. Protein sequence: CASKEANYGYTF.

The chain couples TRBV27 to TRBJ1-4; D call uncertain. The CDR3 runs 13 residues. Germline lookup yields CDR1 MNHEY and CDR2 SMNVEV (reference sequence). Trimming removed 5 bases from V and 8 bases from J, with 12 bases in between. CDR3 amino acids: CASSRREGEKLFF. CDR3 DNA sequence: TGTGCCAGCAGTCGGAGGGAGGGCGAAAAACTGTTTTTT.

The CDR3 DNA reads as TGTGCCAGCAGCTTGGGGACAGGGGGAAACTATGGCTACACCTTC. Amino acid sequence: CASSLGTGGNYGYTF. The J gene is TRBJ1-2, the V gene TRBV7-2; 11 bases fit TRBD1. With 3 bases clipped from V and 2 bases from J, the junction kept 2 bases outside the gene matches. The CDR3 totals 15 residues. Per germline, CDR1 SGHTA and CDR2 FQGNSA.

The gene calls are TRBV6-2 or TRBV6-3 and TRBJ2-1; TRBD2 agrees at 10 bases. This CDR3 spans 16 amino acids. From germline, CDR1 is MNHEY and CDR2 SVGEGT. V lost 6 bases to trimming and J lost 0 bases; unmatched junction nucleotides: 5. The CDR3 bases are TGTGCCAGCAGCCAGACTAGCGGGTTCTCCTACAATGAGCAGTTCTTC. This sequence encodes CASSQTSGFSYNEQFF.

The chain is built from TRBV5-8 and TRBJ1-1; TRBD1 aligns across 8 bases. There are 14 residues in the CDR3. Trimming cost V 4 bases and J 7 bases; bases outside gene matches: 9. From germline, CDR1 is SGHTS and CDR2 YDEGEE. The CDR3 region is CASSRRTGKGEAFF. The CDR3 DNA is TGTGCCAGCAGCCGACGGACAGGGAAGGGTGAAGCTTTCTTT.

The chain has TRBV5-8 and TRBJ1-4; the D is unclear. The CDR3 covers 13 residues. V was pared by 0 bases and J by 5 bases, with 5 bases between. Germline V gene sequence: CDR1 SGHTS, CDR2 YDEGEE. The CDR3 nucleotides read TGTGCCAGCAGCTTGGGTGTCAATGAAAAACTGTTTTTT. As protein: CASSLGVNEKLFF. Together with reference TRBV5-8 and TRBJ1-4, the CDR3 gives the full variable domain: EAGVTQSPTHLIKTRGQQATLRCSPISGHTSVYWYQQALGLGLQFLLWYDEGEERNRGNFPPRFSGRQFPNYSSELNVNALELEDSALYLCASSLGVNEKLFFGSGTQLSVL.

This clone was seen a single time. The V gene is TRBV5-1, the J gene TRBJ2-2, with D tentatively TRBD2 (5 bases). The CDR3 contains 16 residues. Germline CDR1 SGHRS, CDR2 YFSETQ. V shed 0 bases and J shed 0 bases, with 9 bases lying between them. The CDR3 DNA follows: TGCGCCAGCAGCTTGGTCCAGGACTCGAACACCGGGGAGCTGTTTTTT. Its translation: CASSLVQDSNTGELFF.

This chain uses TRBV4-1 with TRBJ1-5; D is perhaps TRBD1 (5 bases). CDR1 and CDR2 from the germline V gene are MGHRA and YSYEKL. The V end was cut by 0 bases, the J end by 4 bases, with 10 bases between. This CDR3 has 15 amino acids. The CDR3 region is CASSQDQGGNQPQHF. The DNA for the CDR3 is TGCGCCAGCAGCCAAGATCAGGGAGGTAATCAGCCCCAGCATTTT.

This chain joins TRBV6-2 or TRBV6-3 and TRBJ2-5; TRBD2 aligns across 9 bases. The germline V gene encodes CDR1 MNHEY and CDR2 SVGEGT. Trimming cost V 6 bases and J 3 bases; bases outside gene matches: 8. This CDR3 spans 15 amino acids. The CDR3 DNA reads as TGTGCCAGCAGCCCTCCTAGCGGGGCAAAAGAGACCCAGTACTTC. Its protein product is CASSPPSGAKETQYF.

The J gene is TRBJ2-5, the V gene TRBV5-4; 9 bases fit TRBD2. This CDR3 spans 16 amino acids. V lost 2 bases, J lost 1 base, and 6 bases stayed unmatched. Germline loops: CDR1 SGHNT, CDR2 YYREEE (reference sequence). CDR3 in DNA: TGTGCCAGCAGCTTCGGGCGGGGGGGAGTCCAAGAGACCCAGTACTTC. Its protein product is CASSFGRGGVQETQYF.